The 19 T cell receptor beta chains below come from one sample, sequenced in a study of T-cell memory formation after mild COVID-19. TCRdb re-derived calls from the 5' RACE reads in MiXCR, one entry per CDR3 protein. The table records about 270,000 distinct CDR3 sequences, 15% to 20% of them present only once. The sequenced sample was PBMCs or a T cell subset sorted from them (not recorded which). The source is a man between 18 and 29 years old who had mild COVID-19 (a few samples of this study predate the infection). Cell type and time point are not known.

The chain combines TRBV2 with TRBJ2-3, with D perhaps matching TRBD2 (6 bases). CDR1 is SNHLY and CDR2 is FYNNEI in the germline V gene. The CDR3 extends over 15 amino acids. Trimming shortened V by 1 base and J by 10 bases, and 18 bases separated the two germline ends. The CDR3 protein is CASSEGGLTSWAQYF. The CDR3 DNA is TGTGCCAGCAGTGAAGGGGGACTTACCTCTTGGGCGCAGTATTTT. Filled out from reference TRBV2 and TRBJ2-3, the complete variable domain reads EPEVTQTPSHQVTQMGQEVILRCVPISNHLYFYWYRQILGQKVEFLVSFYNNEISEKSEIFDDQFSVERPDGSNFTLKIRSTKLEDSAMYFCASSEGGLTSWAQYFGPGTRLTVL.

This rearrangement joins TRBV7-9 to TRBJ2-1; TRBD2 agrees at 7 bases. The CDR3 contains 17 residues. The germline CDR1 and CDR2 sequences are SEHNR and FQNEAQ (reference sequence). Trimming at V came to 4 bases and at J to 4 bases, leaving 13 bases not matched to a gene. The CDR3, as DNA: TGTGCCAGCAGCTCTCCACAGGCGGGAGTGGGTTACAATGAGCAGTTCTTC. Translating it yields CASSSPQAGVGYNEQFF. Full variable domain (missing parts from reference TRBV7-9 and TRBJ2-1): DTGVSQNPRHKITKRGQNVTFRCDPISEHNRLYWYRQTLGQGPEFLTYFQNEAQLEKSRLLSDRFSAERPKGSFSTLEIQRTEQGDSAMYLCASSSPQAGVGYNEQFFGPGTRLTVL.

The rearrangement joins TRBV6-1 to TRBJ1-5; D is unresolved. Germline CDR1 and CDR2: MNHNS and SASEGT. Deletions cut 4 bases from V and 3 bases from J, with 13 bases between. The length of the CDR3 is 15 residues. CDR3 DNA sequence: TGTGCCAGCAGTGGTTTTGGCGGCCCCAATCAGCCCCAGCATTTT. Amino acid sequence: CASSGFGGPNQPQHF.

V gene TRBV6-4 combines with J gene TRBJ2-1; 16 bases are shared with TRBD2. Trimming at V came to 3 bases and at J to 6 bases, leaving 2 bases not matched to a gene. This CDR3 is built from 16 residues. The germline gives CDR1 MRHNA, CDR2 SNTAGT. The CDR3 region has the DNA TGTGCCAGCAGTGATGGGACTAGCGGGGGGGCCAATGAGCAGTTCTTC. Translating gives CASSDGTSGGANEQFF.

Ten or more counts support this clonotype. The genes are TRBV7-6 and TRBJ2-5, with D maybe TRBD1 (5 bases). Per the germline V gene, CDR1 is SGHVS and CDR2 is FNYEAQ. The CDR3 totals 14 residues. The V gene lost 4 bases and the J gene lost 5 bases, with 14 bases spanning the gap. CDR3 DNA sequence: TGTGCCAGCAGCTCTCGACCCAGGGTCGAGACCCAGTACTTC. Its translation: CASSSRPRVETQYF.

V is TRBV6-2 or TRBV6-3 and J is TRBJ2-2; TRBD2 aligns across 12 bases. With 0 bases clipped from V and 2 bases from J, the junction kept 4 bases outside the gene matches. CDR3 size: 18 residues. Germline assignment: CDR1 MNHEY and CDR2 SVGEGT. CDR3 sequence (DNA): TGTGCCAGCAGTTACTCGACTAGCGGGGGACAAAACACCGGGGAGCTGTTTTTT. It codes for CASSYSTSGGQNTGELFF.

This clonotype occurred many times. This sequence joins TRBV4-3 and TRBJ2-5; 8 positions agree with TRBD2. Germline V gives CDR1 LGHNA, CDR2 YSLEER. After removal of 3 bases from V and 5 bases from J, the junction contained 11 bases not matched to a gene. CDR3 length: 16 amino acids. CDR3 residues: CASSQSVFTGGETQYF. The DNA for the CDR3 is TGCGCCAGCAGCCAGAGTGTATTCACGGGAGGGGAGACCCAGTACTTC.

This rearrangement joins TRBV6-1 to TRBJ2-7; possibly TRBD1 for D (5 bases). V gave up 1 base and J gave up 3 bases, with 13 bases separating them. CDR1 and CDR2 from the germline V gene are MNHNS and SASEGT. The length of the CDR3 is 15 residues. CDR3 sequence (DNA): TGTGCCAGCAGTGAAGGGTCAGGGCAGCTCTACGAGCAGTACTTC. Translating it yields CASSEGSGQLYEQYF.

This clonotype has only a few counts. This rearrangement joins TRBV19 to TRBJ2-4, with 14 nucleotides matching TRBD2. The CDR3 is 14 residues long. Germline CDR1 is LNHDA and CDR2 is SQIVND (reference sequence). The V and J ends lost 4 bases and 15 bases, in that order; junction bases with no gene match: 8. DNA of the CDR3: TGTGCCAGTAGTACTCAAGGGACTAGCGGGGGTTCGTACTTC. This sequence encodes CASSTQGTSGGSYF.

This clonotype was picked up a small number of times. This chain uses TRBV9 with TRBJ2-3; D not resolved. The CDR3 totals 13 residues. Germline V CDR1 and CDR2: SGDLS, YYNGEE. V lost 3 bases, J lost 3 bases, and 8 bases lay in between. The CDR3 region is CASSAARTDTQYF. The CDR3 bases are TGTGCCAGCAGCGCCGCACGTACAGATACGCAGTATTTT.

V and J are TRBV6-5 and TRBJ2-7, with 9 nucleotides matching TRBD1. Germline-derived CDR1 and CDR2 are MNHEY and SVGAGI. V shed 4 bases and J 4 bases; nucleotides not matched to a gene: 5. The CDR3 is 14 amino acids. The CDR3 DNA follows: TGTGCCAGCAGTTCGGACAGGGGCGATTACGAGCAGTACTTC. It encodes CASSSDRGDYEQYF.

This clonotype was counted between two and nine times. CDR3: CASSQQGAAYEQYF. CDR3 coding DNA: TGTGCCAGTAGTCAACAGGGGGCAGCCTACGAGCAGTACTTC. This chain links TRBV19 with TRBJ2-7, with 9 nucleotides matching TRBD1. Germline CDR1 LNHDA, CDR2 SQIVND (reference sequence). The CDR3 sequence is 14 residues long. V shed 5 bases and J 2 bases; nucleotides not matched to a gene: 4.

J is TRBJ2-1 and V is TRBV5-1, with D hard to call. V dropped 2 bases and J dropped 10 bases, with 13 bases sitting between them. Germline V gene lookup returns CDR1 SGHRS and CDR2 YFSETQ. The CDR3 contains 13 residues. CDR3 sequence reads: CASSFGFALEQFF. Written as DNA, the CDR3 is TGCGCCAGCAGCTTCGGTTTTGCGTTGGAGCAGTTCTTC.

This clonotype came up many times. The gene calls are TRBV5-1 and TRBJ2-2; possible D gene TRBD2, 7 bases. CDR1 and CDR2 (germline): SGHRS, YFSETQ. This CDR3 region has 16 residues. Trimming left V 4 bases short and J 5 bases short, with 18 bases between. DNA of the CDR3: TGCGCCAGCAGCCCCCGGGGAGGGGGTGTAACCGGGGAGCTGTTTTTT. Its translation is CASSPRGGGVTGELFF.

This chain joins TRBV7-9 and TRBJ2-3; D uncertain. The CDR3 runs 15 residues. Trimming removed 7 bases at V and 0 bases at J, with 14 bases between. CDR1 is SEHNR and CDR2 is FQNEAQ in the germline V gene (reference sequence). The CDR3 nucleotides are TGTGCCAGCAAACTGGCGCTAACCAGCACAGATACGCAGTATTTT. Its protein is CASKLALTSTDTQYF.

V and J are TRBV28 and TRBJ2-2; D tentatively reads TRBD1 or TRBD2 (5 bases each). V was clipped by 3 bases and J by 7 bases, with 9 bases between them. The germline V gene has CDR1 MDHEN and CDR2 SYDVKM. CDR3 length: 13 residues. The CDR3 spells CASSFKRGGELFF. Here the CDR3 DNA reads TGTGCCAGCAGTTTCAAGAGGGGCGGGGAGCTGTTTTTT.

This chain connects TRBV7-3 to TRBJ1-1; D not resolved. V was shortened by 2 bases and J by 5 bases, with 12 bases between the two germline ends. CDR1 is SGHTA and CDR2 is FQGTGA in the germline V gene. This CDR3 has 14 amino acids. The CDR3 sequence is CASSLEVHGTEAFF. CDR3 DNA sequence: TGTGCCAGCAGCTTAGAGGTCCATGGGACTGAAGCTTTCTTT. Full variable domain (rest looked up from reference TRBV7-3 and TRBJ1-1): GAGVSQTPSNKVTEKGKYVELRCDPISGHTALYWYRQSLGQGPEFLIYFQGTGAADDSGLPNDRFFAVRPEGSVSTLKIQRTERGDSAVYLCASSLEVHGTEAFFGQGTRLTVV.

The chain employs TRBV10-3 and TRBJ2-7; 8 bases map to TRBD2. The CDR3 is 13 amino acids. Per the germline V gene, CDR1 is ENHRY and CDR2 is SYGVKD. The trim removed 5 bases at V and 5 bases at J, leaving 5 bases unmatched. CDR3 sequence reads: CAISPRGVHEQYF. CDR3 in DNA: TGTGCCATCAGTCCGCGGGGGGTTCACGAGCAGTACTTC.

The chain is built from TRBV5-1 and TRBJ1-4; 9 bases are shared with TRBD1. This CDR3 is built from 16 residues. The germline V gene encodes CDR1 SGHRS and CDR2 YFSETQ. Losses at the gene ends were 4 bases for V and 8 bases for J; bases not matched to a gene: 12. CDR3 in amino acids: CASSPLPGQGGEKLFF. The CDR3 DNA sequence: TGCGCCAGCAGCCCCCTCCCGGGACAGGGTGGCGAAAAACTGTTTTTT. The full variable domain, rest sourced from reference TRBV5-1 and TRBJ1-4, is KAGVTQTPRYLIKTRGQQVTLSCSPISGHRSVSWYQQTPGQGLQFLFEYFSETQRNKGNFPGRFSGRQFSNSRSEMNVSTLELGDSALYLCASSPLPGQGGEKLFFGSGTQLSVL.